Below, 28 T cell receptor beta chains from the same sample are listed, as sequenced in a study of cytomegalovirus exposure and HLA in healthy donors. PCR primers comprised 60 Vbeta and 13 Jbeta primers. The protocol was immunoSEQ multiplex PCR, while the TCRdb copy is restricted to in-frame clones and leaves out a portion. This table has some 42,000 clones, approximately 55% appearing once. The specimen sequenced was PBMCs. The receptors here all came from a human donor in good health.

The chain joins TRBV6-5 to TRBJ2-7, with D possibly TRBD2 on 6 matching bases. Germline lookup yields CDR1 MNHEY and CDR2 SVGAGI. The CDR3 is made up of 16 amino acids. V lost 4 bases and J lost 4, with 20 bases in between. CDR3 DNA: TGTGCCAGCAGTTCCGTCGGGAGTCTCGCCTGGTACGAGCAGTACTTC. As protein: CASSSVGSLAWYEQYF.

This sequence joins TRBV4-1 and TRBJ2-7; D is uncertain. V was cut by 5 bases and J by 0 bases, with 8 bases left in between. CDR1 and CDR2 (germline): MGHRA, YSYEKL. The CDR3 is made up of 13 amino acids. The CDR3 here is CASSVFSSYEQYF. CDR3 bases: TGCGCCAGCAGCGTATTCAGCTCCTACGAGCAGTACTTC.

The V call is TRBV18, the J call TRBJ1-5; maybe TRBD1 (5 bases). CDR1 is KGHSH and CDR2 is LQKENI in the germline V gene. This CDR3 is 14 amino acids long. Trimming removed 4 bases at V and 4 bases at J, with 11 bases between. The CDR3 sequence: CASSQGRGNQPQHF. The DNA for the CDR3 is TGTGCCAGCTCACAGGGGCGGGGGAATCAGCCCCAGCATTTT.

This clone was observed a few times. The chain carries TRBV18 and TRBJ2-7, with TRBD1 matching over 11 bases. Germline trimming cut 3 bases from V and 4 bases from J; bases unmatched to any gene: 5. CDR3 length: 15 amino acids. Germline lookup yields CDR1 KGHSH and CDR2 LQKENI. The chain's CDR3 is CASSPAGTGGYEQYF. CDR3 DNA: TGTGCCAGCTCACCGGCCGGGACAGGGGGTTACGAGCAGTACTTC.

This clone was picked up one time. CDR3 protein: CASSNQDRGYNEQFF. CDR3 nucleotide sequence: TGTGCCAGCAGCAACCAAGACCGGGGGTACAATGAGCAGTTCTTC. The rearrangement uses TRBV14 and TRBJ2-1; D might be TRBD2 (6 bases). This CDR3 spans 15 amino acids. With 5 bases removed from V and 4 bases from J, the gap between germline ends came to 15 bases. Germline V CDR1 and CDR2: SGHDN, FVKESK.

In this sample, this clone turned up a few times. The CDR3 region is CASSQDRNTEAFF. In DNA, the CDR3 is TGCGCCAGCAGCCAGGACAGGAACACTGAAGCTTTCTTT. The chain has TRBV4-3 and TRBJ1-1, with D possibly matching TRBD1 (6 bases). The CDR3 has 13 amino acids. Germline V CDR1 and CDR2: LGHNA, YSLEER. V lost 3 bases and J 1 base, leaving 6 bases between the germline ends.

This clone was counted a few times. The J gene is TRBJ1-1, the V gene TRBV6-5; no firm D call. From germline, CDR1 is MNHEY and CDR2 SVGAGI. The CDR3 consists of 14 residues. With 6 bases removed from V and 11 bases from J, the gap between germline ends came to 22 bases. CDR3 DNA: TGTGCCAGCAGGACCTCCGGGTCGCTCCTCTCCGCTTTCTTT. This sequence encodes CASRTSGSLLSAFF.

Only a few counts were recorded for this clone. The CDR3 sequence is CASSAAGTSKNTGELFF. The CDR3 bases are TGTGCCAGCAGTGCGGCCGGGACTAGCAAGAACACCGGGGAGCTGTTTTTT. The chain employs TRBV6-4 and TRBJ2-2, with 9 bases aligning to TRBD2. From germline, CDR1 is MRHNA and CDR2 SNTAGT. J lost 1 base, V lost 4 bases, and 7 bases had no gene match. The CDR3 spans 17 residues.

This chain joins TRBV7-9 and TRBJ1-5; 9 bases are shared with TRBD1. The CDR3 contains 15 residues. Trimming took 1 base from V and 6 from J; bases not matched to a gene: 4. Per the germline V gene, CDR1 is SEHNR and CDR2 is FQNEAQ (reference sequence). The CDR3 reads CASSLETGGTQPQHF. CDR3 nucleotide sequence: TGTGCCAGCAGCTTAGAAACAGGGGGCACTCAGCCCCAGCATTTT.

The rearrangement uses TRBV6-5 and TRBJ1-1; D is unclear. V lost 6 bases and J lost 1, with 6 bases in between. This CDR3 comprises 12 residues. CDR1 is MNHEY, CDR2 SVGAGI, per germline. CDR3 sequence: CASRAPNTEAFF. Here the CDR3 DNA reads TGTGCCAGCAGGGCCCCGAACACTGAAGCTTTCTTT.

This sequence joins TRBV28 and TRBJ1-1; D remains unclear. The CDR3 is 14 residues long. Germline CDR1 reads MDHEN; CDR2 reads SYDVKM. Deletions cut 6 bases from V and 3 bases from J, with 14 bases between. This CDR3 reads CASRTIGWDTEAFF. CDR3 in DNA: TGTGCCAGCAGAACCATCGGGTGGGACACTGAAGCTTTCTTT.

Only a few counts were recorded for this clone. The chain uses TRBV9 and TRBJ1-6; 9 bases are shared with TRBD1. CDR3 length equals 15 residues. Germline V gene data show CDR1 as SGDLS and CDR2 as YYNGEE. Trimming removed 3 bases from V and 6 bases from J; junction bases left unmatched: 4. The CDR3 reads CASSATGQGNSPLHF. The CDR3 region has the DNA TGTGCCAGCAGCGCCACGGGACAGGGTAATTCACCCCTCCACTTT.

This CDR3 is CASRREGGAYGYTF. In DNA, the CDR3 is TGTGCCAGCAGGAGGGAAGGGGGCGCCTATGGCTACACCTTC. V gene TRBV2 combines with J gene TRBJ1-2, with TRBD1 matching 7 bases. Per germline, CDR1 SNHLY and CDR2 FYNNEI. Trimming took 6 bases from V and 4 from J; bases not matched to a gene: 8. This CDR3 spans 14 amino acids.

The chain links TRBV18 to TRBJ2-5; no clear D gene. Trimming shortened V by 3 bases and J by 3 bases, and 8 bases separated the two germline ends. The germline V gene encodes CDR1 KGHSH and CDR2 LQKENI. The CDR3 loop spans 13 amino acids. DNA for the CDR3: TGTGCCAGCTCACCCGGCAGGAAAGAGACCCAGTACTTC. The encoded protein is CASSPGRKETQYF.

The chain's CDR3 is CASRGGPGTGRPGELFF. Written as DNA, the CDR3 is TGCGCCAGCAGGGGGGGCCCCGGGACAGGGCGCCCCGGGGAGCTGTTTTTT. The chain employs TRBV4-3 and TRBJ2-2; the match to TRBD1 covers 9 bases. There are 17 residues in the CDR3. Trimming took 6 bases from V and 6 from J; bases not matched to a gene: 14. CDR1 and CDR2 from the germline V gene are LGHNA and YSLEER.

This chain connects TRBV25-1 to TRBJ1-2, with 10 bases aligning to TRBD1. Germline lookup yields CDR1 MGHDK and CDR2 SYGVNS. J gave up 5 bases and V 7 bases, and 4 bases lay outside the gene matches. The CDR3 is 13 amino acids. The CDR3 region is CASIRTGGYGYTF. The CDR3 DNA reads TGTGCCAGCATTCGGACAGGGGGTTATGGCTACACCTTC.

This clone was seen only a few times. The chain links TRBV2 to TRBJ2-7; 7 bases fit TRBD1. The ends lost 7 bases at V and 0 bases at J; junction bases unmatched: 9. In germline, CDR1 is SNHLY, CDR2 FYNNEI. This CDR3 has 15 residues. CDR3 residues: CASTRTGQHSYEQYF. CDR3 in DNA: TGTGCCAGCACCCGCACGGGACAGCACTCCTACGAGCAGTACTTC.

This clone was observed a few times. The CDR3 nucleotides are TGTGCCAGCTCACACCCGACAGGGGGCGGTGGGACTGGCAATGAGCAGTTCTTC. Its translation: CASSHPTGGGGTGNEQFF. The J gene is TRBJ2-1, the V gene TRBV18, with 10 bases that match TRBD1. V gave up 4 bases and J gave up 6 bases; unmatched junction bases: 15. Germline values: CDR1 KGHSH, CDR2 LQKENI. This CDR3 is built from 18 residues.

V and J are TRBV2 and TRBJ2-3; TRBD2 matches at 13 bases. J lost 3 bases, V lost 5 bases, and 11 bases had no gene match. This CDR3 has 18 residues. Germline assignment: CDR1 SNHLY and CDR2 FYNNEI. The CDR3 DNA reads TGTGCCAGCAGTTCACTAGCGGGAGGGCCCATATCAACAGATACGCAGTATTTT. Protein product: CASSSLAGGPISTDTQYF.

This chain joins TRBV4-1 and TRBJ2-5; TRBD1 matches 8 bases. The CDR3 contains 16 residues. V dropped 1 base and J dropped 5; count of bases not matched to a gene: 9. Germline V lookup: CDR1 MGHRA, CDR2 YSYEKL. The CDR3 region has the DNA TGCGCCAGCAGCCAAGGGAACAGGGGGGTTCTGGAGACCCAGTACTTC. Encoded protein: CASSQGNRGVLETQYF.

This sequence joins TRBV6-1 and TRBJ1-5; weak D call: TRBD1 (6 bases). V lost 0 bases, J lost 6 bases, and 15 bases lay in between. This CDR3 has 16 residues. Germline V gene data show CDR1 as MNHNS and CDR2 as SASEGT. CDR3 residues: CASSEAGRGGGQPQHF. DNA of the CDR3: TGTGCCAGCAGTGAAGCGGGCAGGGGAGGGGGTCAGCCCCAGCATTTT.

V and J are TRBV7-9 and TRBJ2-1; 9 nucleotides agree with TRBD1. Germline CDR1 is SEHNR and CDR2 is FQNEAQ (reference sequence). The CDR3 extends over 15 amino acids. J gave up 9 bases and V 6 bases, and 12 bases lay outside the gene matches. The CDR3 sequence: CASSSSDRGRGEQFF. CDR3 DNA: TGTGCCAGCAGTTCATCGGACAGGGGACGTGGTGAGCAGTTCTTC. Filled out from reference TRBV7-9 and TRBJ2-1, the complete variable domain reads DTGVSQNPRHKITKRGQNVTFRCDPISEHNRLYWYRQTLGQGPEFLTYFQNEAQLEKSRLLSDRFSAERPKGSFSTLEIQRTEQGDSAMYLCASSSSDRGRGEQFFGPGTRLTVL.

The chain uses TRBV5-4 and TRBJ2-3, with a weak D call TRBD2 (5 bases). This CDR3 has 13 amino acids. V was clipped by 4 bases and J by 2 bases, with 8 bases between them. Germline loops: CDR1 SGHNT, CDR2 YYREEE (reference sequence). CDR3 DNA sequence: TGTGCCAGCAGCATGACTACCACAGATACGCAGTATTTT. It is translated as CASSMTTTDTQYF.

The chain carries TRBV5-1 and TRBJ2-3, with a weak D call TRBD1 (6 bases). The V end lost 0 bases, the J end lost 1 base, and 6 bases lay between the germline ends. The CDR3 covers 14 residues. Germline V lookup: CDR1 SGHRS, CDR2 YFSETQ. The CDR3, as DNA: TGCGCCAGCAGCTTGGGGACAGGCACAGATACGCAGTATTTT. Translated: CASSLGTGTDTQYF.

In its sample, this clone was seen once. The chain employs TRBV6-6 and TRBJ1-2; 8 bases agree with TRBD1. The J segment lost 6 bases and the V segment lost 4 bases, leaving 1 base of the junction unmatched. Germline V CDR1 and CDR2: MNHNY, SVGAGI (reference sequence). This CDR3 is 12 amino acids long. CDR3 bases: TGTGCCAGCAGTTCAGGGGGCCATGGCTACACCTTC. Protein: CASSSGGHGYTF.

Only a few counts were recorded for this clone. This chain joins TRBV11-1 and TRBJ1-5, with 9 bases that match TRBD1. The CDR3 length is 14 residues. The germline V gene has CDR1 SGHAT and CDR2 FQDESV (reference sequence). V dropped 1 base and J dropped 5; count of bases not matched to a gene: 0. CDR3 amino acids: CASSLGTGDQPQHF. The CDR3 DNA reads TGTGCCAGCAGCTTAGGGACAGGGGATCAGCCCCAGCATTTT.

This clone has only one observation. The DNA for the CDR3 is TGTGCCAGCAGCTTTACCGGGACTAGCGTATACAATGAGCAGTTCTTC. Translating gives CASSFTGTSVYNEQFF. The chain carries TRBV7-3 and TRBJ2-1; 10 nucleotides agree with TRBD2. The V segment lost 3 bases and the J segment 4 bases; nucleotides outside the gene matches: 6. The CDR3 sequence is 16 residues long. Germline V gene data show CDR1 as SGHTA and CDR2 as FQGTGA.

The rearrangement links TRBV11-3 to TRBJ2-3; weak D call: TRBD2 (5 bases). The CDR3 has 16 residues. Trimming removed 0 bases from V and 4 bases from J, with 14 bases in between. Germline CDR1 reads SGHNT; CDR2 reads YENEEA. This CDR3 is CASSLERSGCSDTQYF. DNA of the CDR3: TGTGCCAGCAGCTTAGAACGGTCGGGGTGTTCAGATACGCAGTATTTT.